The text below deals with one TCR beta chain. This clonotype occurred many times. Its specific antigen is unknown. Base quality data are lacking; no much larger clone is found one base away. Receptor amplification or capture employed PCR. The sequencer was an Illumina HiSeq 2500. TCR library preparation used molecular barcoding, with unique molecular identifiers applied to normalize quantification of the TCRbeta repertoire. TCRdb reworked the public reads: Q25 trimming with fastp, MiXCR clone assembly, productive beta chains retained. Each CDR3 protein gets just one entry, which takes the most common genes and DNA from the rows behind it. In all, the sample holds 450,000 to 600,000 distinct CDR3 sequences, and 13% of those were seen once. The biggest ten clones account for about 2.2% of the sample. This sample was included in a study of T-cell reconstitution after alpha-beta-depleted transplantation in children (dated by TCRdb to the mid-2010s). Broadly, across the study: The study quantitatively tracked T-cell immune reconstitution after TCRalphabeta/CD19-depleted allogeneic hematopoietic cell transplantation in children using TCR repertoire profiling.

Overall study results and their limits: Apparently early alphabetaT-cell count recovery about two months after transplant reportedly relied on only several hundred rapidly expanded clones derived from non-depleted graft cells. In some patients, the high TCRbeta diversity seen at day 60 was put down to recipient T cells and intrathymic progenitors that had survived conditioning. The frequencies of hyperexpanded clones fell over the following months, and after one year, T-cell counts and TCRbeta diversity were mostly attributed to newly produced T cells.

The CDR3 sequence holds 15 residues, the cysteine and phenylalanine included. The DNA shown is the 45-base CDR3, in frame from base 1. V is cut by 3 bases and J by 1 base, and the space between the germline ends is 13 bases. From the germline V gene (reference sequence), CDR1 is MNHEY and CDR2 is SMNVEV. Taken with the paper, the label for treatment or condition translates to: allogeneic hematopoietic cell transplantation with graft depleted of TCRalphabeta T cells and CD19 B cells. The children who served as transplant recipients had been given grafts of TCRalphabeta/CD19-depleted allogeneic hematopoietic cells.

Recombination joined TRBV27 with TRBJ2-7; the D gene is perhaps TRBD1, on 6 matching bases. The sequence came from a male patient between 5 and 17 years old who had a stem cell transplant for acute myeloid leukemia, so the T cells may come from the graft donor. The input for sequencing was PBMCs, mostly from graft donor cells, taken 360 days after TCRalphabeta/CD19-depleted stem cell transplant. The nucleotide sequence is given as TGTGCCAGCAGTTTTACAGGGCAAAGGTCCTACGAGCAGTACTTC. The translation is CASSFTGQRSYEQYF.